Following are 13 T cell receptor beta chains from one sample sequenced in a study of T cell repertoires in cytomegalovirus infection. TCRdb reanalysed the reads using MiXCR and keeps one entry per CDR3 protein. The table has about 920,000 distinct CDR3 sequences, roughly 30% seen once; the top ten hold about 14%. For these receptors, no antigen is known. This sample comprised cultured CD8+ T cells from PBMCs, obtained from culture after CMV antigen stimulation. The receptor set was obtained from a human donor in good health (CMV status not recorded). Some clones in this sample may be carry-over from other donors' samples.

There are a few counts of this clonotype. The gene calls are TRBV7-8 and TRBJ2-3, with 13 bases identical to TRBD2. V lost 4 bases, J lost 5 bases, and 6 bases stayed unmatched. CDR1 is SGHVS and CDR2 is FQNEAQ in the germline V gene. The CDR3 is 16 amino acids. CDR3 nucleotide sequence: TGTGCCAGCAGCTCGACTAGCGGGGGGATGTTAGATACGCAGTATTTT. As protein: CASSSTSGGMLDTQYF.

The V gene is TRBV20-1, the J gene TRBJ2-2; TRBD2 agrees at 11 bases. In germline, CDR1 is DFQATT, CDR2 SNEGSKA (reference sequence). The CDR3 totals 17 residues. The trim removed 3 bases at V and 4 bases at J, leaving 10 bases unmatched. The chain's CDR3 is CSARLPSGGLITGELFF. In DNA form, the CDR3 reads TGCAGTGCTAGGCTACCTAGCGGGGGGCTGATCACCGGGGAGCTGTTTTTT.

This sequence joins TRBV6-2 or TRBV6-3 and TRBJ2-2; D not certain. This CDR3 is built from 15 residues. Germline values: CDR1 MNHEY, CDR2 SVGEGT. V was cut by 2 bases and J by 5 bases, with 12 bases left in between. The CDR3 coding sequence is TGTGCCAGCAGTTACACAAGGGAAGGAACCGGGGAGCTGTTTTTT. It codes for CASSYTREGTGELFF.

V is TRBV28 and J is TRBJ2-6; D may be TRBD2 (6 bases). This CDR3 comprises 19 residues. CDR1 is MDHEN, CDR2 SYDVKM, per germline. V was cut by 5 bases and J by 3 bases, with 23 bases left in between. Here the CDR3 DNA reads TGTGCCAGCAGTGCTCTGTTGGGGGACTCCTTTGGTGGGGCCAACGTCCTGACTTTC. This sequence encodes CASSALLGDSFGGANVLTF. Together with reference TRBV28 and TRBJ2-6, the CDR3 gives the full variable domain: DVKVTQSSRYLVKRTGEKVFLECVQDMDHENMFWYRQDPGLGLRLIYFSYDVKMKEKGDIPEGYSVSREKKERFSLILESASTNQTSMYLCASSALLGDSFGGANVLTFGAGSRLTVL.

A word on this clonotype: A much bigger clone sits one base away, suggesting this may be a read error. The chain has TRBV7-6 and TRBJ1-2; 8 nucleotides agree with TRBD1. Germline V CDR1 and CDR2: SGHVS, FNYEAQ. The CDR3 is 14 amino acids. CDR3 region: CVSSLGQGRYGYTF. In nucleotides, the CDR3 is TGTGTCAGCAGCCTCGGACAGGGACGCTATGGCTACACCTTC.

Remarks on this clonotype: At one boundary the junction diverges from the germline segment, which might be a read error. The chain couples TRBV11-3 to TRBJ2-1; D gene uncertain. The length of the CDR3 is 15 residues. CDR1 and CDR2 (germline): SGHNT, YENEEA. CDR3 in amino acids: CARSSPTDTYNEQFF. CDR3 coding DNA: TGTGCCCGCAGCTCCCCGACCGATACCTACAATGAGCAGTTCTTC.

V and J are TRBV12-3 or TRBV12-4 and TRBJ2-5; 9 bases agree with TRBD2. There are 16 residues in the CDR3. V lost 6 bases and J lost 2; bases outside the gene matches: 10. The CDR3 spells CASRKVKAGGQETQYF. The CDR3 DNA follows: TGTGCCAGCAGAAAGGTGAAAGCGGGGGGACAAGAGACCCAGTACTTC.

The CDR3 region is CASSLGQEALYGYTF. CDR3 DNA sequence: TGTGCCAGCAGTCTTGGACAGGAGGCCCTCTATGGCTACACCTTC. The rearrangement links TRBV6-5 to TRBJ1-2; 7 nucleotides line up with TRBD1. Germline values: CDR1 MNHEY, CDR2 SVGAGI. After removal of 5 bases from V and 4 bases from J, the junction contained 10 bases not matched to a gene. The CDR3 contains 15 residues.

The rearrangement links TRBV19 to TRBJ2-7; no reliable D call. Germline values: CDR1 LNHDA, CDR2 SQIVND (reference sequence). The CDR3 is 14 residues long. V lost 3 bases and J lost 2, with 11 bases in between. For the CDR3, the DNA is TGTGCCAGTAGTATGGCAGAGACAACCTACGAGCAGTACTTC. It encodes CASSMAETTYEQYF.

In its sample, this clonotype was seen many times. The CDR3 sequence is CASSLSGTGETQYF. The CDR3 DNA reads TGTGCCAGCAGTTTATCGGGCACTGGGGAGACCCAGTACTTC. V is TRBV12-3 or TRBV12-4 and J is TRBJ2-5; D not certain. V was shortened by 2 bases and J by 5 bases, with 12 bases between the two germline ends. The CDR3 runs to 14 residues.

Ten or more counts support this clonotype. The chain recombines TRBV7-2 with TRBJ2-3; 8 bases fit TRBD2. Losses at the gene ends were 3 bases for V and 4 bases for J; bases not matched to a gene: 15. The CDR3 runs to 18 residues. Germline assignment: CDR1 SGHTA and CDR2 FQGNSA. This CDR3 is CASSLGLTLAAGSDTQYF. CDR3 bases: TGTGCCAGCAGCTTGGGGCTAACACTAGCGGCGGGCTCAGATACGCAGTATTTT.

The chain carries TRBV19 and TRBJ1-6, with unresolved D. Germline CDR1 is LNHDA and CDR2 is SQIVND (reference sequence). This CDR3 comprises 12 residues. The V end was cut by 6 bases, the J end by 11 bases, with 11 bases between. The CDR3 is CASSIGLTPLHF. DNA of the CDR3: TGTGCCAGTAGCATCGGTTTGACACCCCTCCACTTT.

A single count supports this clonotype. Relative to the germline gene, one junction end is altered; a read error may explain this. The rearrangement joins TRBV5-3 to TRBJ2-1; D is tentatively TRBD1 or TRBD2 (6 bases each). TRBV5-3 is an open reading frame whose function is uncertain. The CDR3 consists of 18 residues. The CDR3, as DNA: TGTGCCAGCAGCTTGGAAGGGCGTAGTTGGGGGGCCGACAATGAGCAGTTCTTC. The encoded protein is CASSLEGRSWGADNEQFF.